The rows below give T cell receptor beta chains drawn from one sample of a study of early T cells in non-severe SARS-CoV-2 infection. TCRdb reanalysed the 5' RACE reads using MiXCR and keeps one entry per CDR3 protein. The data contain about 29,000 distinct CDR3 sequences, around 5.1% of them singletons. The specimen sequenced was whole blood. The receptor source for this set is an adult who was a healthcare worker with PCR-confirmed SARS-CoV-2 infection or an uninfected control (not recorded which). CDR3s include the opening cysteine and the closing phenylalanine or tryptophan. A D gene is named only where the DNA matches it firmly. Clone sizes are given selectively: once, few, many, or a class where the clone is expanded.

V gene	D gene	J gene	clone size	CDR3 protein	CDR3 DNA
TRBV4-3	-	TRBJ2-3	many	CASAPAREGTDTQYF	TGCGCCAGCGCCCCCGCTAGGGAGGGCACAGATACGCAGTATTTT
TRBV5-4	TRBD2	TRBJ2-7	many	CASSTSGSSYEQYF	TGTGCCAGCAGCACTAGCGGGAGCTCCTACGAGCAGTACTTC
TRBV7-9	-	TRBJ2-7	-	CASSLEGNYEQYF	TGTGCCAGCAGCTTAGAGGGCAACTACGAGCAGTACTTC
TRBV7-6	TRBD2	TRBJ2-1	many	CASRPSIAGGLSEQFF	TGTGCCAGCAGACCGTCTATAGCGGGGGGGCTCTCTGAGCAGTTCTTC
TRBV18	TRBD1	TRBJ1-1	few	CASSLTGTENTEAFF	TGTGCCAGCTCACTGACAGGGACAGAGAACACTGAAGCTTTCTTT
TRBV5-5	TRBD1	TRBJ1-1	-	CVSSSGQGVNTEAFF	TGTGTCAGCAGCTCGGGGCAGGGGGTCAATACTGAAGCTTTCTTT
TRBV5-1	-	TRBJ2-3	many	CASSLSEGPRTDTQYF	TGCGCCAGCAGCTTGAGTGAGGGACCCCGCACAGATACGCAGTATTTT
TRBV12-3/TRBV12-4	-	TRBJ1-2	many	CASSFQAGSAAGYTF	TGTGCCAGCAGTTTCCAAGCGGGCAGCGCCGCAGGCTACACCTTC
TRBV7-6	-	TRBJ2-2	-	CASSPGQPGTGELFF	TGTGCCAGCAGCCCCGGACAACCTGGGACCGGGGAGCTGTTTTTT
TRBV5-5	TRBD2	TRBJ2-1	many	CASSLSREAYNEQFF	TGTGCCAGCAGCTTGTCGCGGGAGGCCTACAATGAGCAGTTCTTC
TRBV11-2	-	TRBJ2-1	-	CASSYDFEQFF	TGTGCCAGCAGCTACGACTTTGAGCAGTTCTTC
TRBV20-1	-	TRBJ2-1	many	CSANSLAGSYNEQFF	TGCAGTGCTAACTCCCTAGCAGGTAGCTACAATGAGCAGTTCTTC
TRBV29-1	-	TRBJ1-4	many	CSVEDLTRELFF	TGCAGCGTTGAAGATCTTACCAGGGAACTGTTTTTT
TRBV7-8	TRBD2	TRBJ2-1	many	CASSLQSGGVYEQFF	TGTGCCAGCAGCTTGCAGAGCGGGGGCGTTTATGAGCAGTTCTTC
TRBV24-1	-	TRBJ2-3	many	CATSVWGDTQYF	TGTGCCACCAGTGTGTGGGGAGATACGCAGTATTTT
TRBV10-2	-	TRBJ1-2	many	CASSESRGYGYTF	TGCGCCAGCAGTGAGTCGAGAGGGTATGGCTACACCTTC
TRBV2	TRBD2	TRBJ2-3	-	CASSVLAGGPNTQYF	TGTGCCAGCAGTGTACTAGCGGGGGGGCCAAATACGCAGTATTTT
TRBV7-9	-	TRBJ1-5	many	CASSSKDRDQPQHF	TGTGCCAGCAGCTCAAAGGACAGAGATCAGCCCCAGCATTTT
TRBV12-3/TRBV12-4	-	TRBJ2-1	few	CASSFTGEGEQFF	TGTGCCAGCAGTTTCACAGGGGAGGGTGAGCAGTTCTTC
TRBV7-2	TRBD2	TRBJ2-7	many	CASSLMAASGPQYF	TGTGCCAGCAGCTTAATGGCGGCTAGCGGGCCGCAGTACTTC
TRBV6-2/TRBV6-3	-	TRBJ2-3	few	CASSYFLRDTDTQYF	TGTGCCAGCAGCTACTTCCTCCGGGACACAGATACGCAGTATTTT
TRBV29-1	TRBD1	TRBJ2-1	many	CSVEDLDRVHEQFF	TGCAGCGTTGAAGATCTGGACAGGGTCCATGAGCAGTTCTTC
TRBV29-1	TRBD1	TRBJ1-2	many	CSVYSGQGGYGYTF	TGCAGCGTCTACTCCGGACAGGGGGGCTATGGCTACACCTTC
TRBV30	-	TRBJ2-7	many	CAWSKGATYEQYF	TGTGCCTGGAGTAAAGGAGCTACCTACGAGCAGTACTTC
TRBV9	TRBD2	TRBJ2-3	-	CASSAGLAGGQDTQYF	TGTGCCAGCAGCGCCGGACTAGCGGGGGGGCAAGATACGCAGTATTTT
TRBV12-3/TRBV12-4	TRBD1	TRBJ2-3	many	CASSLDRGPSDTQYF	TGTGCCAGCAGCCTAGACAGGGGGCCTTCAGATACGCAGTATTTT
TRBV20-1	TRBD2	TRBJ2-1	few	CSARDPSGSYNEQFF	TGCAGTGCTAGAGATCCTAGCGGGAGCTACAATGAGCAGTTCTTC
TRBV5-1	TRBD1	TRBJ2-1	-	CASGGQGTLNEQFF	TGCGCCAGCGGAGGACAGGGGACTCTCAATGAGCAGTTCTTC
TRBV6-5	-	TRBJ2-2	few	CASSYPRPGELFF	TGTGCCAGCAGTTACCCCCGTCCGGGGGAGCTGTTTTTT
TRBV6-1	TRBD1	TRBJ1-3	many	CASSPTGTRAGNTIYF	TGTGCCAGCAGTCCGACAGGGACCAGGGCTGGAAACACCATATATTTT
TRBV6-2/TRBV6-3	-	TRBJ1-4	many	CASSTRRGQGPYEKLFF	TGTGCCAGCAGTACCCGACGTGGACAAGGTCCTTATGAAAAACTGTTTTTT
TRBV6-4	TRBD2	TRBJ2-3	-	CASSKTSGGSDTQYF	TGTGCCAGCAGCAAGACTAGCGGGGGTTCAGATACGCAGTATTTT
TRBV4-3	-	TRBJ2-6	medium-sized	CASSQDSPSGRFSGANVLTF	TGCGCCAGCAGCCAAGATAGCCCCTCAGGTCGATTCTCTGGGGCCAACGTCCTGACTTTC
TRBV18	-	TRBJ2-3	many	CASSQLTRRSYTDTQYF	TGTGCCAGCTCGCAGTTAACTCGGAGGTCCTACACAGATACGCAGTATTTT
TRBV4-1	-	TRBJ1-2	many	CASSQAPVAYGYTF	TGCGCCAGCAGCCAGGCCCCCGTTGCTTATGGCTACACCTTC
TRBV24-1	TRBD1	TRBJ2-3	-	CATSDLRGPTDTQYF	TGTGCCACCAGTGATTTAAGGGGGCCCACAGATACGCAGTATTTT